The source of this T cell receptor (beta chain) is a study of cytomegalovirus exposure and HLA in healthy donors. Study-wide findings and caveats: Testing in vitro showed three CMV-associated chains specific for CMV antigens. Beyond CMV serostatus, there was no information to go on about immune exposure. A later examination showed that TCR association rates differed by HLA locus, with DRB1 most and HLA-C fewest.

This clone appeared once. No antigen is known for it. One end of the junction fails to match germline, which may point to a read error. The PCR ran on 60 Vbeta and 13 Jbeta primers. Using immunoSEQ multiplex PCR, the repertoire was profiled, and TCRdb retains in-frame clones only, with some absent. The table lists around 150,000 clones, around 77% of them singletons, with 4.5% to 6% in the top ten. CDR1 and CDR2 (germline): SNHLY, FYNNEI. CDR3 length: 14 amino acids. The V and J genes are TRBV2 and TRBJ1-1, with D tentatively TRBD1 (6 bases). The source is a woman in her fifties or sixties in good health and CMV-seronegative. Sequencing was carried out using PBMCs. This CDR3 reads CASREGTPKPEAFF. The CDR3 bases are TGTGCCAGCAGGGAAGGGACACCCAAACCTGAAGCTTTCTTT.